This entry lists 9 T cell receptor beta chains sequenced from one sample in a study of T cells in localized non-small cell lung cancer. The table came from immunoSEQ multiplex PCR; TCRdb's copy has only in-frame clones and leaves some out. The sample lists over 20,000 clones; more than 65% were seen once. Sequencing used PBMCs, obtained before any cancer treatment. These receptors all come from a man aged 40 to 70 with stage II lung adenocarcinoma.

In this sample, this clone turned up once. The genes are TRBV11-3 and TRBJ1-1; D gene ambiguous. CDR1 and CDR2 from the germline V gene are SGHNT and YENEEA. The CDR3 is made up of 13 amino acids. Trimming stripped 5 bases from V and 1 base from J, with 8 bases between. This CDR3 is CASSRHTNTEAFF. In DNA form, the CDR3 reads TGTGCCAGCAGCCGACACACGAACACTGAAGCTTTCTTT.

This chain connects TRBV6-1 to TRBJ2-6; possible D gene TRBD1, 5 bases. V was clipped by 5 bases and J by 4 bases, with 9 bases between them. This CDR3 has 14 residues. Germline V lookup: CDR1 MNHNS, CDR2 SASEGT. The CDR3 sequence is CASSQGAGANVLTF. DNA of the CDR3: TGTGCCAGCAGTCAGGGCGCCGGGGCCAACGTCCTGACTTTC.

The chain employs TRBV7-8 and TRBJ2-3, with 11 bases lining up with TRBD2. Per the germline V gene, CDR1 is SGHVS and CDR2 is FQNEAQ. The length of the CDR3 is 16 residues. V lost 3 bases to trimming and J lost 5 bases; unmatched junction nucleotides: 7. DNA of the CDR3: TGTGCCAGCAGCTTCAGGGGACTAGCGGCGCAAGATACGCAGTATTTT. As protein: CASSFRGLAAQDTQYF.

The rearrangement links TRBV6-6 to TRBJ2-3; tentatively, D is TRBD1 (5 bases). The CDR3 extends over 14 amino acids. CDR1 and CDR2 from the germline V gene are MNHNY and SVGAGI (reference sequence). The V and J ends lost 2 bases and 6 bases respectively, with 12 bases between them. The CDR3: CASSYTREPDTQYF. CDR3 DNA: TGTGCCAGCAGTTACACCAGGGAACCCGATACGCAGTATTTT.

The rearrangement links TRBV6-1 to TRBJ1-5; TRBD1 matches 7 bases. The trim removed 5 bases at V and 3 bases at J, leaving 4 bases unmatched. Germline V gives CDR1 MNHNS, CDR2 SASEGT. CDR3 length: 14 amino acids. The CDR3 DNA reads TGTGCCAGCAGTAGAGGGACAGCCAATCAGCCCCAGCATTTT. Its translation: CASSRGTANQPQHF.

A few counts support this clone. V gene TRBV19 combines with J gene TRBJ2-6; no firm D call. The CDR3 totals 14 residues. The germline CDR1 and CDR2 sequences are LNHDA and SQIVND (reference sequence). The germline V and J ends were trimmed by 11 bases and 4 bases, with 15 bases remaining between them. CDR3 protein: CAASTLSGANVLTF. The CDR3 nucleotides are TGTGCCGCAAGTACGTTGTCGGGGGCCAACGTCCTGACTTTC.

CDR3 residues: CASSPSGEGEQYF. The CDR3 nucleotides are TGTGCCAGCAGCCCTAGCGGGGAGGGCGAGCAGTACTTC. The rearrangement uses TRBV11-3 and TRBJ2-7; 9 bases fit TRBD2. The CDR3 spans 13 residues. V dropped 5 bases and J dropped 6; count of bases not matched to a gene: 5. Looked up from germline, CDR1 is SGHNT and CDR2 is YENEEA.

V usage is TRBV6-1 and J usage is TRBJ2-7; 11 bases are a match to TRBD2. With 5 bases clipped from V and 3 bases from J, the junction kept 6 bases outside the gene matches. The CDR3 consists of 15 residues. The germline V gene has CDR1 MNHNS and CDR2 SASEGT. CDR3 in amino acids: CASSTTSGAHYEQYF. DNA of the CDR3: TGTGCCAGCAGTACGACTAGCGGGGCTCACTACGAGCAGTACTTC.

The J gene is TRBJ2-1, the V gene TRBV7-8, with 14 bases matching TRBD2. The V gene's germline CDR1 is SGHVS and CDR2 FQNEAQ. The CDR3 length is 17 residues. Germline trimming cut 4 bases from V and 8 bases from J; bases unmatched to any gene: 10. CDR3 nucleotide sequence: TGTGCCAGCAGCTGGGGGGGAGGACTAGCGGGAGGTGATGAGCAGTTCTTC. Amino acid sequence: CASSWGGGLAGGDEQFF.